Listed here are 27 T cell receptor beta chains from one sample, sequenced in a study of early T cells in non-severe SARS-CoV-2 infection. TCRdb used MiXCR to reprocess the 5' RACE reads, holding one entry per CDR3 protein. Of tens of thousands of distinct CDR3 sequences in the sample, roughly 4% were seen once. Sequencing used whole blood. These receptors were taken from an adult who was a healthcare worker with PCR-confirmed SARS-CoV-2 infection or an uninfected control (not recorded which).

This clonotype has ten or more counts. This rearrangement joins TRBV30 to TRBJ2-7, with D unclear. There are 15 residues in the CDR3. The V end was cut by 1 base, the J end by 2 bases, with 15 bases between. From germline, CDR1 is GTSNPN and CDR2 SVGIG (reference sequence). Written as DNA, the CDR3 is TGTGCCTGGAGTGCAGACCTCATATTAGCCTACGAGCAGTACTTC. It codes for CAWSADLILAYEQYF.

This clonotype was found many times. V and J are TRBV6-4 and TRBJ1-6; a possible D gene is TRBD1 (6 bases). Germline CDR1 reads MRHNA; CDR2 reads SNTAGT. The CDR3 is made up of 14 amino acids. Trimming stripped 6 bases from V and 9 bases from J, with 15 bases between. The CDR3 reads CASSVRDISSPLHF. CDR3 nucleotides: TGTGCCAGCAGCGTCCGGGACATCTCTTCACCCCTCCACTTT.

The CDR3 DNA sequence: TGTGCCAGCAGTACCGGGACAGGCTTCCAAGAGACCCAGTACTTC. The encoded protein is CASSTGTGFQETQYF. V gene TRBV2 combines with J gene TRBJ2-5, with 8 positions matching TRBD1. Germline assignment: CDR1 SNHLY and CDR2 FYNNEI. Unmatched junction bases numbered 6, after V lost 5 bases and J lost 1 base. The CDR3 is made up of 15 amino acids.

The gene calls are TRBV28 and TRBJ2-7, with D perhaps matching TRBD1 (5 bases). With 10 bases removed from V and 3 bases from J, the gap between germline ends came to 10 bases. The CDR3 sequence is 11 residues long. The germline gives CDR1 MDHEN, CDR2 SYDVKM. The CDR3 loop reads CATGRDYEQYF. CDR3 DNA sequence: TGTGCCACGGGCAGGGACTACGAGCAGTACTTC.

This clonotype occurred many times. V is TRBV2 and J is TRBJ2-5; 7 positions match TRBD1. V gave up 6 bases and J gave up 4 bases; unmatched junction bases: 11. The CDR3 extends over 15 amino acids. Germline V gives CDR1 SNHLY, CDR2 FYNNEI. The CDR3 DNA sequence: TGTGCCAGCAGACGACAGGGAGATTCTGTAGAGACCCAGTACTTC. It translates to CASRRQGDSVETQYF.

This chain links TRBV28 with TRBJ2-3; TRBD2 agrees at 10 bases. The CDR3 is made up of 16 amino acids. Germline-derived CDR1 and CDR2 are MDHEN and SYDVKM. V trimming: 4 bases; J trimming: 0 bases; junction bases outside the gene matches: 4. The CDR3 DNA follows: TGTGCCAGCAGTTCTTGGACTAGCGGTAGCACAGATACGCAGTATTTT. It encodes CASSSWTSGSTDTQYF. The variable domain in full, with the rest retrieved from reference TRBV28 and TRBJ2-3, is DVKVTQSSRYLVKRTGEKVFLECVQDMDHENMFWYRQDPGLGLRLIYFSYDVKMKEKGDIPEGYSVSREKKERFSLILESASTNQTSMYLCASSSWTSGSTDTQYFGPGTRLTVL.

For this clonotype: This may come from a read error, since a much larger clone is one base off. The gene calls are TRBV20-1 and TRBJ1-2; D unresolved. There are 12 residues in the CDR3. CDR1 is DFQATT, CDR2 SNEGSKA, per germline (reference sequence). In nucleotides, the CDR3 is TGCGGTGCTAGCCAAGGGAAGTATGGCTACACCTTC. Residues: CGASQGKYGYTF.

This clonotype was seen repeatedly, ten times or more. The J gene is TRBJ2-3, the V gene TRBV19; 9 bases are shared with TRBD1. CDR3 length equals 13 residues. Germline V gives CDR1 LNHDA, CDR2 SQIVND (reference sequence). Losses at the gene ends were 8 bases for V and 1 base for J; bases not matched to a gene: 1. The CDR3 region is CASRDRGTDTQYF. The CDR3, as DNA: TGTGCCAGTCGGGACAGGGGCACAGATACGCAGTATTTT.

By its share, this clonotype is medium-sized. The gene calls are TRBV7-9 and TRBJ2-3; D might be TRBD2 (5 bases). Trimming took 5 bases from V and 2 from J, leaving 11 bases between them. CDR1 is SEHNR, CDR2 FQNEAQ, per germline (reference sequence). The CDR3 has 14 residues. DNA for the CDR3: TGTGCCAGCAGCGTAAGCGGATTCACAGATACGCAGTATTTT. Translating it yields CASSVSGFTDTQYF.

There are many counts of this clonotype. The chain carries TRBV27 and TRBJ2-7; possible D gene TRBD1, 6 bases. V lost 6 bases to trimming and J lost 3 bases, with 18 bases between them. CDR1 and CDR2 (germline): MNHEY, SMNVEV (reference sequence). CDR3 length: 15 amino acids. CDR3 protein: CASRDPQGNIYEQYF. CDR3 DNA: TGTGCCAGCAGAGACCCCCAGGGGAATATCTACGAGCAGTACTTC.

In its sample, this clonotype was seen a few times. V is TRBV7-8 and J is TRBJ1-1; 8 bases map to TRBD1. CDR1 SGHVS and CDR2 FQNEAQ come from the germline V gene. CDR3 size: 18 residues. The V segment lost 3 bases and the J segment 5 bases; nucleotides outside the gene matches: 17. CDR3 residues: CASSFPKGRGRVVTEAFF. DNA of the CDR3: TGTGCCAGCAGCTTTCCTAAGGGCAGGGGGCGCGTAGTTACTGAAGCTTTCTTT.

Many counts were recorded for this clonotype. The chain combines TRBV20-1 with TRBJ2-1, with 10 positions matching TRBD1. Germline CDR1 reads DFQATT; CDR2 reads SNEGSKA (reference sequence). The length of the CDR3 is 15 residues. Trimming removed 6 bases from V and 7 bases from J; junction bases left unmatched: 12. The chain's CDR3 is CSANFRDRGLNEQFF. The CDR3 DNA follows: TGCAGTGCAAATTTCCGGGACAGGGGATTGAATGAGCAGTTCTTC.

In its sample, this clonotype was seen many times. CDR3 DNA sequence: TGTGCCAGCAGTGAGTCGTTTTCCTATGGCTACACCTTC. This codes for CASSESFSYGYTF. V gene TRBV2 combines with J gene TRBJ1-2, with unresolved D. The V end lost 3 bases, the J end lost 4 bases, and 9 bases lay between the germline ends. CDR1 is SNHLY, CDR2 FYNNEI, per germline. The CDR3 has 13 amino acids.

V gene TRBV2 combines with J gene TRBJ2-2, with D unresolved. CDR1 is SNHLY, CDR2 FYNNEI, per germline. The CDR3 is 14 amino acids. V was trimmed by 8 bases and J by 0 bases, leaving 10 bases between them. This CDR3 is CASSSATNTGELFF. The CDR3 DNA is TGTGCCAGCTCGAGCGCAACGAACACCGGGGAGCTGTTTTTT.

The V call is TRBV6-2 or TRBV6-3, the J call TRBJ1-3, with a tentative D call TRBD1 (6 bases). The germline V gene has CDR1 MNHEY and CDR2 SVGEGT. V lost 6 bases and J 0 bases, leaving 9 bases between the germline ends. The CDR3 consists of 14 residues. CDR3: CASSDRFSGNTIYF. In DNA, the CDR3 is TGTGCCAGCAGCGACAGGTTCTCTGGAAACACCATATATTTT.

This clonotype was seen ten or more times. This chain joins TRBV28 and TRBJ2-7; D is undetermined. V lost 7 bases and J lost 1, with 8 bases in between. The CDR3 length is 12 residues. Germline V gene lookup returns CDR1 MDHEN and CDR2 SYDVKM. CDR3 DNA sequence: TGTGCCAGCAAGGATTCGTCCTACGAGCAGTACTTC. The encoded protein is CASKDSSYEQYF.

There are many counts of this clonotype. This chain uses TRBV6-6 with TRBJ2-1; D possibly corresponds to TRBD2 (6 bases). The germline CDR1 and CDR2 sequences are MNHNY and SVGAGI (reference sequence). CDR3 length equals 14 residues. Trimming removed 2 bases at V and 3 bases at J, with 8 bases between. The CDR3 here is CASSYGGVYNEQFF. The CDR3 DNA sequence: TGTGCCAGCAGTTACGGAGGGGTCTACAATGAGCAGTTCTTC.

This clonotype was picked up many times. The J gene is TRBJ1-5, the V gene TRBV28, with D hard to call. This CDR3 has 18 residues. The germline V gene encodes CDR1 MDHEN and CDR2 SYDVKM. Trimming stripped 10 bases from V and 0 bases from J, with 25 bases between. Here the CDR3 reads CATQRGRVGLNSNQPQHF. CDR3 nucleotides: TGTGCCACCCAACGGGGTCGGGTCGGTCTGAATAGCAATCAGCCCCAGCATTTT.

This chain joins TRBV29-1 and TRBJ2-6; TRBD1 agrees at 7 bases. Germline CDR1 is SQVTM and CDR2 is ANQGSEA. The V gene end was trimmed by 4 bases and the J gene end by 2 bases; junction bases not matched to a gene: 5. This CDR3 has 15 residues. CDR3 sequence: CSVVGGLAGANVLTF. The DNA of the CDR3 is TGCAGCGTTGTAGGGGGCTTAGCTGGGGCCAACGTCCTGACTTTC.

This clonotype was recorded at least ten times. The genes are TRBV9 and TRBJ2-7; the match to TRBD1 covers 8 bases. The CDR3 sequence is 15 residues long. With V trimmed by 3 bases and J by 2 bases, 7 bases remained unmatched. The germline V gene has CDR1 SGDLS and CDR2 YYNGEE. CDR3 nucleotides: TGTGCCAGCAGCGAAGGGACAGGCTTAACCTACGAGCAGTACTTC. Translated: CASSEGTGLTYEQYF.

The table lists this clonotype with many counts. V gene TRBV30 combines with J gene TRBJ2-1; no definite D call. Per the germline V gene, CDR1 is GTSNPN and CDR2 is SVGIG (reference sequence). The CDR3 consists of 13 residues. V lost 2 bases and J lost 5, with 10 bases in between. This CDR3 reads CAWSLDGDNEQFF. The DNA for the CDR3 is TGTGCCTGGAGTCTGGACGGCGACAATGAGCAGTTCTTC.

In its sample, this clonotype was seen many times. V and J are TRBV6-6 and TRBJ1-4; 9 bases agree with TRBD1. This CDR3 is 14 amino acids long. The trim removed 5 bases at V and 8 bases at J, leaving 6 bases unmatched. Germline-derived CDR1 and CDR2 are MNHNY and SVGAGI (reference sequence). CDR3 region: CASSAQGAGEKLFF. For the CDR3, the DNA is TGTGCCAGCAGTGCACAGGGGGCCGGGGAAAAACTGTTTTTT.

This clonotype has at least ten counts. This chain connects TRBV24-1 to TRBJ2-3; a possible D gene is TRBD1 (6 bases). CDR3 length: 14 residues. The germline V and J ends were trimmed by 3 bases and 1 base, with 7 bases remaining between them. Germline assignment: CDR1 KGHDR and CDR2 SFDVKD. CDR3 region: CATSDPGGTDTQYF. As DNA, the CDR3 is TGTGCCACCAGTGATCCAGGGGGCACAGATACGCAGTATTTT.

This clonotype was seen many times. The chain recombines TRBV12-3 or TRBV12-4 with TRBJ2-7, with D possibly matching TRBD2 (5 bases). The CDR3 runs to 14 residues. Trimming shortened V by 1 base and J by 7 bases, and 14 bases separated the two germline ends. The CDR3 nucleotides are TGTGCCAGCAGTTTAGGTGGGAGTTCTGGAGAGCAGTACTTC. Amino acid sequence: CASSLGGSSGEQYF.

The chain has TRBV9 and TRBJ2-1; 7 nucleotides align to TRBD2. CDR3 length equals 14 residues. Germline V gene sequence: CDR1 SGDLS, CDR2 YYNGEE. V was clipped by 3 bases and J by 4 bases; unmatched bases: 4. DNA of the CDR3: TGTGCCAGCAGCGGAGCGGGAATGTACAATGAGCAGTTCTTC. This gives the protein CASSGAGMYNEQFF.

This clonotype has ten or more counts. The V and J genes are TRBV18 and TRBJ2-5, with D possibly being TRBD2 (5 bases). The CDR3 extends over 15 amino acids. The V gene's germline CDR1 is KGHSH and CDR2 LQKENI. Trimming stripped 2 bases from V and 4 bases from J, with 14 bases between. The CDR3 nucleotides read TGTGCCAGCTCACCAACCGGGGTAGGACTAGAGACCCAGTACTTC. It encodes CASSPTGVGLETQYF.

This clonotype was seen many times. CDR3 residues: CATSDARGDTEAFF. The CDR3 nucleotides read TGTGCCACCAGTGACGCCCGGGGCGACACTGAAGCTTTCTTT. This chain connects TRBV24-1 to TRBJ1-1; TRBD1 is a possible D gene (5 bases). Trimming stripped 4 bases from V and 3 bases from J, with 11 bases between. Germline loops: CDR1 KGHDR, CDR2 SFDVKD. There are 14 residues in the CDR3.